This T cell receptor beta chain was recorded in a study of identical twins. Each CDR3 protein is one row after TCRdb ran MiXCR on the 5' RACE reads. The sample includes some 210,000 distinct CDR3 sequences, approximately 16% seen only once; the top ten take 35% to 50%. Study-wide findings and caveats: Beta out-of-frame sequences displayed a weaker excess of sharing between twins.

Worth noting for this clonotype: The antigen is undetermined.

V lost 0 bases to trimming and J lost 7 bases, with 10 bases between them. The germline CDR1 and CDR2 sequences are LNHNV and YYDKDF (reference sequence). The CDR3 consists of 14 residues. These same data were also listed under a study on T cells expressing NK-cell markers.

J is TRBJ2-1 and V is TRBV15; D could derive from TRBD1 or TRBD2 (5 bases each). The source material was CD8+ T cells sorted from blood. This receptor was obtained from a woman younger than 30 in good health. The CDR3 DNA is TGTGCCACCAGCAGAGACGCCGGGGCGAATGAGCAGTTCTTC. Protein: CATSRDAGANEQFF.